Reported below is one TCR beta chain. These data belong to a study of OX40 agonist ivuxolimab in advanced cancers. Here immunoSEQ multiplex PCR was the method, and the copy in TCRdb shows in-frame clones only, minus some. The top ten hold more than 0.25% of the sample, which has approximately 89,000 clones, around 86% seen once. Germline V lookup: CDR1 MDHEN, CDR2 SYDVKM. This CDR3 has 14 amino acids. Trimming stripped 7 bases from V and 3 bases from J, with 15 bases between. This receptor was obtained from an adult with an advanced solid tumor such as melanoma, head and neck, liver or kidney cancer. The sample in question was CD4+ or CD8+ T cells sorted from blood, obtained in a trial of the OX40 agonist ivuxolimab. The rearrangement links TRBV28 to TRBJ1-2; TRBD1 might be the D (6 bases). The CDR3: CASTKGGGYYGYTF. CDR3 in DNA: TGTGCCAGCACCAAGGGGGGGGGTTACTATGGCTACACCTTC.